A single sample gave rise to the 21 T cell receptor beta chains below, sequenced in a study of T cells in Graves' hyperthyroidism and ophthalmopathy. Amplified TCR beta CDR3 regions derived from RNA transcripts. HTBI primers drove first-round RT-PCR of the TCR CDR3. TCRdb re-called the multiplex PCR reads through MiXCR, storing one row per CDR3 protein. Of roughly 500,000 distinct CDR3 sequences listed, approximately 25% were seen once; the top ten hold approximately 10%. Specimen: blood. The receptors shown here come from a woman aged 30 to 39 with Graves' ophthalmopathy.

This chain uses TRBV20-1 with TRBJ2-5; D gene uncertain. Looked up from germline, CDR1 is DFQATT and CDR2 is SNEGSKA (reference sequence). Trimming left V 0 bases short and J 4 bases short, with 12 bases between. The CDR3 length is 14 residues. CDR3 in amino acids: CSARDVSSGETQYF. DNA for the CDR3: TGCAGTGCTAGAGATGTGTCGTCCGGAGAGACCCAGTACTTC.

The V and J genes are TRBV29-1 and TRBJ1-1; 9 positions match TRBD1. V was clipped by 7 bases and J by 1 base; unmatched bases: 1. The CDR3 has 12 amino acids. Germline V gene lookup returns CDR1 SQVTM and CDR2 ANQGSEA. CDR3 region: CSGGQGNTEAFF. The CDR3 DNA follows: TGCAGCGGGGGACAGGGGAACACTGAAGCTTTCTTT.

This clonotype appeared many times. The V call is TRBV6-5, the J call TRBJ1-5; 8 positions match TRBD1. With V trimmed by 4 bases and J by 5 bases, 4 bases remained unmatched. Germline CDR1 MNHEY, CDR2 SVGAGI. The CDR3 length is 14 residues. Written as DNA, the CDR3 is TGTGCCAGCAGTTCGGACAGGGAGTATCAGCCCCAGCATTTT. It translates to CASSSDREYQPQHF.

In its sample, this clonotype was seen many times. A read error may account for a junction end that differs from germline. The chain is built from TRBV20-1 and TRBJ1-1; D is perhaps TRBD1 (5 bases). The CDR3 sequence is 12 residues long. The germline V gene encodes CDR1 DFQATT and CDR2 SNEGSKA (reference sequence). CDR3 nucleotides: TGCAGTGCTAGAAGAGAGGGAGGAGGGGCGCTCTTT. This encodes CSARREGGGALF.

Concerning this clonotype: A much larger clone lies a single base off, so this may be a read error. The chain carries TRBV28 and TRBJ1-2; 8 nucleotides agree with TRBD1. Germline V CDR1 and CDR2: MDHEN, SYDVKM. CDR3 length: 13 amino acids. Trimming took 6 bases from V and 4 from J; bases not matched to a gene: 4. The CDR3 bases are TGTGCCAGCAGGGAAACAGGGGGCTATGGCTACACCTTC. It specifies CASRETGGYGYTF.

This clonotype has a handful of counts. The CDR3 DNA follows: TGTGCCAGCAGCTCCCTGGACGGACCGGGAGTCGAGCAGTACTTC. It codes for CASSSLDGPGVEQYF. The chain combines TRBV28 with TRBJ2-7, with TRBD2 as a possible D gene (6 bases). Germline values: CDR1 MDHEN, CDR2 SYDVKM. Trimming cost V 6 bases and J 6 bases, with 21 bases left between them. The CDR3 contains 15 residues.

This clonotype appeared many times. The chain uses TRBV29-1 and TRBJ1-1; the D gene is possibly TRBD1 (5 bases). Trimming shortened V by 2 bases and J by 9 bases, and 13 bases separated the two germline ends. This CDR3 is 12 amino acids long. Germline-derived CDR1 and CDR2 are SQVTM and ANQGSEA. The CDR3 loop is CSVEKDTFQAFF. DNA of the CDR3: TGCAGCGTTGAAAAGGACACCTTCCAAGCTTTCTTT.

There are many counts of this clonotype. The chain uses TRBV20-1 and TRBJ2-5, with 8 bases lining up with TRBD2. V trimming: 3 bases; J trimming: 5 bases; junction bases outside the gene matches: 5. CDR1 and CDR2 (germline): DFQATT, SNEGSKA (reference sequence). The CDR3 has 13 residues. This chain's CDR3 is CSASGGASETQYF. The CDR3 DNA sequence: TGCAGTGCTAGCGGGGGGGCTTCGGAGACCCAGTACTTC.

The table lists this clonotype with many counts. V and J are TRBV20-1 and TRBJ1-2, with 11 bases matching TRBD1. V lost 6 bases and J lost 3; bases outside the gene matches: 12. CDR1 DFQATT and CDR2 SNEGSKA come from the germline V gene (reference sequence). CDR3 length equals 16 residues. CDR3 protein: CSADAGTGGSDYGYTF. CDR3 sequence (DNA): TGCAGTGCAGACGCCGGGACAGGGGGAAGTGACTATGGCTACACCTTC.

This clonotype was seen many times. The chain has TRBV7-2 and TRBJ2-5; D is possibly TRBD1 or TRBD2 (6 bases each). Per germline, CDR1 SGHTA and CDR2 FQGNSA. This CDR3 spans 14 amino acids. V lost 1 base, J lost 5 bases, and 11 bases lay in between. The CDR3 loop is CASSLEGGWETQYF. The CDR3 DNA sequence: TGTGCCAGCAGCTTAGAAGGGGGGTGGGAGACCCAGTACTTC.

The table lists this clonotype with many counts. One end of the junction does not line up with germline, which may come from a read error. V and J are TRBV7-2 and TRBJ1-2, with D perhaps matching TRBD1 (5 bases). Germline V gene lookup returns CDR1 SGHTA and CDR2 FQGNSA. The CDR3 is 12 amino acids. The CDR3 protein is CASSLDYGGTSF. DNA for the CDR3: TGTGCCAGCAGCTTAGATTATGGGGGAACTAGCTTC.

There are many counts of this clonotype. The V call is TRBV2, the J call TRBJ2-2, with D possibly matching TRBD1 (5 bases). CDR1 and CDR2 (germline): SNHLY, FYNNEI. The CDR3 runs to 13 residues. Trimming took off 8 bases at V and 1 base at J, with 8 bases between the two ends. The CDR3 DNA reads as TGTGCCAGCGACAGAAGGAACACCGGGGAGCTGTTTTTT. Residues: CASDRRNTGELFF.

The chain has TRBV19 and TRBJ1-1, with D possibly being TRBD1 (5 bases). Germline V gives CDR1 LNHDA, CDR2 SQIVND (reference sequence). CDR3 size: 15 residues. V lost 3 bases and J lost 5, with 16 bases in between. The CDR3 nucleotides read TGTGCCAGTAGTATTACGGGACGCTGGGGAACTGAAGCTTTCTTT. Its translation: CASSITGRWGTEAFF.

This clonotype was counted at least ten times. The J gene is TRBJ1-1, the V gene TRBV2; D is uncertain. Between the trimmed V and J ends, which lost 1 base and 3 bases, there was a span of 15 bases. Germline assignment: CDR1 SNHLY and CDR2 FYNNEI. This CDR3 region has 16 residues. CDR3 region: CASSEDGVRGDTEAFF. Written as DNA, the CDR3 is TGTGCCAGCAGTGAAGACGGGGTTAGAGGTGACACTGAAGCTTTCTTT.

This clonotype was counted only a few times. The CDR3 is CASRNTVRNTEAFF. CDR3 nucleotides: TGTGCCAGCCGTAACACTGTGCGGAACACTGAAGCTTTCTTT. This chain joins TRBV6-5 and TRBJ1-1; the D is unclear. Per germline, CDR1 MNHEY and CDR2 SVGAGI. V was cut by 8 bases and J by 1 base, with 14 bases left in between. CDR3 length: 14 residues.

This clonotype was recorded many times. V usage is TRBV11-2 and J usage is TRBJ2-7; no reliable D call. CDR1 SGHAT and CDR2 FQNNGV come from the germline V gene. The length of the CDR3 is 15 residues. V lost 0 bases and J 4 bases, leaving 13 bases between the germline ends. CDR3 protein: CASSLDGFALYEQYF. The DNA for the CDR3 is TGTGCCAGCAGCTTAGATGGTTTTGCTCTATACGAGCAGTACTTC.

This clonotype was seen many times. The chain couples TRBV19 to TRBJ1-2; no clear D gene. In germline, CDR1 is LNHDA, CDR2 SQIVND (reference sequence). The CDR3 totals 12 residues. Trimming took off 7 bases at V and 6 bases at J, with 12 bases between the two ends. The CDR3 reads CASTPGVDGYTF. In nucleotides, the CDR3 is TGTGCCAGTACCCCGGGAGTGGATGGCTACACCTTC.

J is TRBJ2-7 and V is TRBV29-1, with 9 bases lining up with TRBD2. The ends lost 3 bases at V and 5 bases at J; junction bases unmatched: 8. The CDR3 consists of 14 residues. Germline V gene data show CDR1 as SQVTM and CDR2 as ANQGSEA. The CDR3: CSVDGGRAGDEQYF. CDR3 sequence (DNA): TGCAGCGTTGACGGCGGGAGGGCTGGCGACGAGCAGTACTTC.

This clonotype was found many times. The CDR3 protein is CSASRSAFSYEQYF. As DNA, the CDR3 is TGCAGTGCTAGTCGGTCGGCCTTCTCCTACGAGCAGTACTTC. The chain uses TRBV20-1 and TRBJ2-7; D unresolved. Trimming removed 3 bases at V and 0 bases at J, with 12 bases between. Germline V lookup: CDR1 DFQATT, CDR2 SNEGSKA (reference sequence). This CDR3 is built from 14 residues.

This chain uses TRBV12-3 or TRBV12-4 with TRBJ1-2, with TRBD1 matching 11 bases. The CDR3 has 16 residues. Trimming took 3 bases from V and 4 from J; bases not matched to a gene: 7. This CDR3 reads CASSFPGGTGGYGYTF. In nucleotides, the CDR3 is TGTGCCAGCAGTTTCCCAGGCGGGACAGGGGGCTATGGCTACACCTTC.

This clonotype was observed many times. The rearrangement joins TRBV19 to TRBJ1-1; D gene ambiguous. Germline V lookup: CDR1 LNHDA, CDR2 SQIVND (reference sequence). V lost 3 bases and J 6 bases, leaving 14 bases between the germline ends. This CDR3 region has 14 residues. The CDR3 spells CASSISSGKSEAFF. The CDR3 DNA follows: TGTGCCAGTAGTATTAGTAGTGGGAAATCTGAAGCTTTCTTT.